Listed here are 8 T cell receptor beta chains from one sample, sequenced in a study of T cell repertoires in cytomegalovirus infection. TCRdb analysed the reads with MiXCR anew, one entry per CDR3 protein. The sample lists about a million distinct CDR3 sequences, 31% occurring once. Their antigen targets remain unknown. The sample was cultured CD8+ T cells from PBMCs, taken from culture after CMV antigen stimulation. The origin of the receptors is a human donor in good health (CMV status not recorded). Some clones in this sample may be carry-over from other donors' samples.

The chain joins TRBV25-1 to TRBJ1-2, with D uncertain. Between the trimmed V and J ends, which lost 3 bases and 5 bases, there was a span of 16 bases. This CDR3 comprises 15 residues. Germline V gene data show CDR1 as MGHDK and CDR2 as SYGVNS. In nucleotides, the CDR3 is TGTGCCAGCAGTGACAGCAGGATACCTCTATATGGCTACACCTTC. Translation: CASSDSRIPLYGYTF.

The chain is built from TRBV27 and TRBJ2-2; possibly TRBD2 for D (6 bases). The CDR3 has 15 residues. Trimming took off 3 bases at V and 2 bases at J, with 10 bases between the two ends. Germline assignment: CDR1 MNHEY and CDR2 SMNVEV (reference sequence). CDR3 DNA: TGTGCCAGCAGTTTGCCGGGGGTTAACACCGGGGAGCTGTTTTTT. It yields the protein CASSLPGVNTGELFF.

The chain combines TRBV6-1 with TRBJ1-5, with TRBD1 identical over 10 bases. The CDR3 runs 13 residues. Germline V gives CDR1 MNHNS, CDR2 SASEGT. V shed 8 bases and J 7 bases; nucleotides not matched to a gene: 5. The CDR3 bases are TGTGCCAGCGCGACAGGGGGCAGGCAGCCCCAGCATTTT. Protein sequence: CASATGGRQPQHF.

This clonotype was seen a few times. The chain combines TRBV4-1 with TRBJ2-7; 9 bases are a match to TRBD1. The CDR3 consists of 15 residues. The germline V gene encodes CDR1 MGHRA and CDR2 YSYEKL. In nucleotides, the CDR3 is TGCGCCAGTAGCCAAGGACAGGGGTTCTCCTACGAGCAGTACGTC. Protein sequence: CASSQGQGFSYEQYV.

V gene TRBV20-1 combines with J gene TRBJ1-2, with D possibly TRBD1 on 6 matching bases. This CDR3 contains 13 residues. Germline V CDR1 and CDR2: DFQATT, SNEGSKA (reference sequence). Deletions cut 6 bases from V and 3 bases from J, with 14 bases between. CDR3 sequence reads: CSAPPGEYYGYTF. Here the CDR3 DNA reads TGCAGTGCCCCCCCAGGGGAATACTATGGCTACACCTTC.

This clonotype was seen only a few times. A much larger clone lies a single base off, so this may be a read error. This chain joins TRBV7-6 and TRBJ2-7; no reliable D call. The length of the CDR3 is 13 residues. Per the germline V gene, CDR1 is SGHVS and CDR2 is FNYEAQ. Trimming pared 0 bases from V and 2 bases from J, leaving 5 bases between. The CDR3 protein is CASSLAETYEQYV. For the CDR3, the DNA is TGTGCCAGCAGCTTAGCGGAGACCTACGAGCAGTACGTC.

This clonotype showed up just a few times. The gene calls are TRBV19 and TRBJ1-5; a weak D match, TRBD1 (6 bases). Germline V CDR1 and CDR2: LNHDA, SQIVND (reference sequence). Trimming removed 2 bases from V and 4 bases from J, with 18 bases in between. CDR3 size: 17 residues. CDR3 amino acids: CASSISRQAHVNQPQHF. Written as DNA, the CDR3 is TGTGCCAGTAGTATATCCCGACAGGCCCATGTGAATCAGCCCCAGCATTTT.

The chain links TRBV27 to TRBJ1-2; TRBD1 is a possible D gene (5 bases). V lost 7 bases to trimming and J lost 6 bases, with 9 bases between them. From germline, CDR1 is MNHEY and CDR2 SMNVEV (reference sequence). This CDR3 region has 11 residues. CDR3 coding DNA: TGTGCCAGCATGCAGGGAAATGGCTACACCTTC. As protein: CASMQGNGYTF.